This T cell receptor beta chain was profiled in a study of response to subunit inactivated influenza vaccine. A single record per CDR3 protein comes from TCRdb applying MiXCR to the RT-PCR reads. The sample contains about 540,000 distinct CDR3 sequences, approximately 24% of which appear only once. Per the germline V gene, CDR1 is SQVTM and CDR2 is ANQGSEA. This CDR3 has 15 residues. V dropped 5 bases and J dropped 5; count of bases not matched to a gene: 12. The same data also went into a second study, on T cells expressing NK-cell markers. That report notes: For TCR beta, cDNA was produced by 5'RACE template switching with UMIs. Six or seven donors carried dominant NKG2C+ clonotypes that made up about 1.0-7.0% of their CD8+ T cells. No clear determination of HCMV specificity was made for expanded NKG2C+ T cell clones.

The chain couples TRBV29-1 to TRBJ2-5, with 9 bases matching TRBD1. The source is a man in his fifties who received an inactivated influenza vaccine. The source was CD4+ T cells sorted from PBMCs, collected about 12 days after vaccination. CDR3 loop: CSVQKGTGSFETQYF. CDR3 DNA: TGCAGCGTTCAGAAGGGGACAGGGTCATTCGAGACCCAGTACTTC.